This T cell receptor beta chain appears in the sequencing data of a study of cytomegalovirus exposure and HLA in healthy donors. The V end lost 4 bases, the J end lost 0 bases, and 9 bases lay between the germline ends. Germline values: CDR1 SGHRS, CDR2 YFSETQ. The CDR3 is 14 residues long. In the PCR, 60 Vbeta and 13 Jbeta primers were used. Here immunoSEQ multiplex PCR was the method, and the copy in TCRdb shows in-frame clones only, minus some. The sample consists of approximately 180,000 clones, about 81% of them appearing once. Material for sequencing was PBMCs. The chain is built from TRBV5-1 and TRBJ2-3; weak D call: TRBD1 (5 bases). The clonotype comes from a woman aged 30 to 39 in good health and CMV-seronegative. This chain's CDR3 is CASSTGSSTDTQYF. For the CDR3, the DNA is TGCGCCAGCAGCACAGGTTCTAGCACAGATACGCAGTATTTT.